This T cell receptor beta chain derives from a study of shared clonotypes between healthy human individuals. The wider study: Each donor's CD4 naive and CD4 memory cells filled three plates apiece, CD8 naive two, and CD8 memory one. Findings of the study overall: It was the few donors that limited the genetic and exposure-history diversity represented. Donor clonotype sharing was expected to depend on sequencing depth.

The material for each subset, its genomic DNA, was split evenly across several immunoSEQ plates. Only in-frame clones appear in the TCRdb table, and some are missing; sequencing was by immunoSEQ multiplex PCR. The top ten clones hold 0.85% to 1% of a sample with around 1,100,000 clones, around three quarters of them seen once. The CDR3 sequence is 12 residues long. The ends lost 7 bases at V and 4 bases at J; junction bases unmatched: 1. The germline V gene encodes CDR1 MNHEY and CDR2 SMNVEV (reference sequence). Only one count was recorded for this clone. The target antigen is unknown. Material: memory CD4+ T cells from PBMCs. The sample's subset: CD45RA-negative fraction. The V gene is TRBV27, the J gene TRBJ2-3; the match to TRBD1 covers 8 bases. This receptor was taken from a man aged 18-30 years in good health. Some clones in this sample may be carry-over from other donors' samples. CDR3 sequence (DNA): TGTGCCAGCAAACAGGGGGCAGATACGCAGTATTTT. Its translation is CASKQGADTQYF.